The rows below give T cell receptor beta chains drawn from one sample of a study of blood T cell repertoires in COVID-19. TCRdb's table, derived via immunoSEQ multiplex PCR, lists solely in-frame clones and lacks some. Of roughly 160,000 clones listed, 84% are singletons. What was sequenced was peripheral blood. The receptor set was obtained from a woman aged 80 or over with COVID-19, enrolled during active disease. Each CDR3 is given with its conserved first and last residue. The D gene is left open where the match is weak. Expanded clones get a size class; other rows say once, few or many, or leave the size out.

DNA	CDR3	size	V	J	D
TGTGCCAGCAGCTTTGCGTCGGTGACTGAAGCTTTCTTT	CASSFASVTEAFF	NA	TRBV11-2	TRBJ1-1	NA
TGTGCCAGCAGTTACTCGGGGGGTAGCAATCAGCCCCAGCATTTT	CASSYSGGSNQPQHF	NA	TRBV6-5	TRBJ1-5	NA
TGTGCCACCAGCAGAGGGCGTCTAGCCGAAGGTGAGCAGTTCTTC	CATSRGRLAEGEQFF	NA	TRBV15	TRBJ2-1	NA
TGTGCCAGCAGACTAGCGGGAGGGCCATTTGACCCCGGGGAGCTGTTTTTT	CASRLAGGPFDPGELFF	NA	TRBV13	TRBJ2-2	TRBD2
TGTGCCAGCAGTTTAGGTCCGCAGGGGCGTTCACCCCTCCACTTT	CASSLGPQGRSPLHF	NA	TRBV27	TRBJ1-6	NA
TGTGCCATCAGTGATCCGGGACAGGGGACCTCCTACGAGCAGTACTTC	CAISDPGQGTSYEQYF	NA	TRBV10-3	TRBJ2-7	TRBD1
TGTGCCAGCGACCGGGACAGGGTCACAGATACGCAGTATTTT	CASDRDRVTDTQYF	NA	TRBV6-5	TRBJ2-3	TRBD1
TGTGCCAGCAGTCTAGAGTTGTACAATGAGCAGTTCTTC	CASSLELYNEQFF	NA	TRBV6-5	TRBJ2-1	NA
TGTGCCAGCAGTTTCAGAAGGGGCTCCCCTCTAAGTGGTGGCTACACCTTC	CASSFRRGSPLSGGYTF	few	TRBV28	TRBJ1-2	NA
TGTGCCAGCAGCCCCAGTAGCGGCCCGAGCTCCTACAATGAGCAGTTCTTC	CASSPSSGPSSYNEQFF	NA	TRBV11-3	TRBJ2-1	NA
TGCAGTGCTAGTCCAGGGTCGGGTCAGCCCCAGCATTTT	CSASPGSGQPQHF	NA	TRBV20-1	TRBJ1-5	NA
TGTGCCAGCAGCCATGGCGGTCCCATGGGTGAGCAGTTCTTC	CASSHGGPMGEQFF	once	TRBV3-1/TRBV3-2	TRBJ2-1	NA
TGTGCCAGCAGCCACGACAGGTCCTATAGCAATCAGCCCCAGCATTTT	CASSHDRSYSNQPQHF	NA	TRBV5-8	TRBJ1-5	NA
TGTGCCAGCAGCACAAGACAGGGGTCGAGGGAAAAACTGTTTTTT	CASSTRQGSREKLFF	NA	TRBV7-2	TRBJ1-4	TRBD1
TGCGCCAGCAGCTTGGGCAGGGTAGCAGATACGCAGTATTTT	CASSLGRVADTQYF	NA	TRBV5-1	TRBJ2-3	NA
TGCGCCAGCAGCTTGGCCGGGGGGTCTGGGGAGCTGTTTTTT	CASSLAGGSGELFF	once	TRBV5-1	TRBJ2-2	TRBD2
TGTGCCAGCAGCCGGAGTAGGGGGTGGGGCTACGAGCAGTACTTC	CASSRSRGWGYEQYF	NA	TRBV3-1/TRBV3-2	TRBJ2-7	NA
TGTGCCTGGACCCTGAGCAGGGGAACCCAGTACTTC	CAWTLSRGTQYF	NA	TRBV30	TRBJ2-5	NA
TGTGCCAGCAGTGGAGCACCCGGGGAGCTGTTTTTT	CASSGAPGELFF	NA	TRBV3-1/TRBV3-2	TRBJ2-2	NA
TGTGCCAGCAGCCACTGGGGGGGGGTCGGCACAGATACGCAGTATTTT	CASSHWGGVGTDTQYF	NA	TRBV7-9	TRBJ2-3	TRBD2
TGTGCCACCAGCAGAGGCGGGGGTGGCAACGAGCAGTACTTC	CATSRGGGGNEQYF	few	TRBV15	TRBJ2-7	TRBD2
TGTGCCAGCTCTACTGAAGCTTTCTTT	CASSTEAFF	NA	TRBV28	TRBJ1-1	NA
TGTGCCTGGAGAGCCGGGACAGGGGTAAGACGTATCTCCCCCTCTGGCTACACCTTC	CAWRAGTGVRRISPSGYTF	NA	TRBV30	TRBJ1-2	TRBD1
TGTGCCAGCAGCCCGGAGCGGGGATATGAGCAGTACTTC	CASSPERGYEQYF	few	TRBV7-2	TRBJ2-7	TRBD2
TGTGCCAGCAGCGTAGTCGGGGGAGTCTACAATGAGCAGTTCTTC	CASSVVGGVYNEQFF	NA	TRBV9	TRBJ2-1	NA
TGTGCCAGCTCAAGGGACGGGGGTTCGTACACTGAAGCTTTCTTT	CASSRDGGSYTEAFF	few	TRBV18	TRBJ1-1	NA
TGTGCCAGCAGTGAGCACAGGGCTTTGAGCAATCAGCCCCAGCATTTT	CASSEHRALSNQPQHF	NA	TRBV2	TRBJ1-5	NA
TGTGCCAGCAGTTTACTGGCGGGGGCCGAGCAGTACTTC	CASSLLAGAEQYF	NA	TRBV12-3/TRBV12-4	TRBJ2-7	NA
TGCGCCAGCAGCCCCGGGACAGTATACAATTCACCCCTCCACTTT	CASSPGTVYNSPLHF	NA	TRBV5-1	TRBJ1-6	TRBD1
TGTGCCATCAGATCGGGACAGGGAGACTACGAGCAGTACTTC	CAIRSGQGDYEQYF	NA	TRBV10-3	TRBJ2-7	TRBD1
TGTGCCAGCAGCTCGCCCCCGGTGCAAAAACTGTTTTTT	CASSSPPVQKLFF	NA	TRBV5-5	TRBJ1-4	NA
TGTGCCAGCAGCTTGAGGCCGGGGTTTCCAGATACGCAGTATTTT	CASSLRPGFPDTQYF	NA	TRBV5-6	TRBJ2-3	NA
TGTGCCAGTAGTATAGATCGGAGGCTAGCGGGAGGGCGAGGGTACAATGAGCAGTTCTTC	CASSIDRRLAGGRGYNEQFF	NA	TRBV19	TRBJ2-1	TRBD2
TGTGCCAGCTCTGAATTGGGGGGTAACACTGAAGCTTTCTTT	CASSELGGNTEAFF	NA	TRBV25-1	TRBJ1-1	NA
TGTGCCAGCAGCGTAGGAGGGGGCGGTCAGCCCCAGCATTTT	CASSVGGGGQPQHF	NA	TRBV9	TRBJ1-5	TRBD1
TGTGCCAGCAGTTACCAGGGGCTAAATTACGAGCAGTACTTC	CASSYQGLNYEQYF	NA	TRBV6-6	TRBJ2-7	NA
TGTGCCAGCACGAGGGAGGCGGGAGAGGACACCGGGGAGCTGTTTTTT	CASTREAGEDTGELFF	NA	TRBV2	TRBJ2-2	TRBD2
TGTGCCATCAGTGAGTCGACTATACAGTTCTTC	CAISESTIQFF	once	TRBV10-3	TRBJ2-1	NA
TGTGCCAGCAGCCAGCAGACTAGCGGGGGTGGGAAGTACTTC	CASSQQTSGGGKYF	NA	TRBV3-1/TRBV3-2	TRBJ2-7	TRBD2
TGTGCCAGCAGCTTTACGGTTTCCTCCTACGAGCAGTACTTC	CASSFTVSSYEQYF	NA	TRBV7-2	TRBJ2-7	NA
TGTGCCAGCAGTTACAAGAGACAGGGGCTTAGCTCCTATAATTCACCCCTCCACTTT	CASSYKRQGLSSYNSPLHF	NA	TRBV6-2/TRBV6-3	TRBJ1-6	TRBD1
TGTGCCAGCAGCTCCGTTCTGGGGGGGCAAATTGAAGCTTTCTTT	CASSSVLGGQIEAFF	few	TRBV7-9	TRBJ1-1	NA
TGTGCCAGCAAGGAGGGTGGGAACACTGAAGCTTTCTTT	CASKEGGNTEAFF	NA	TRBV6-5	TRBJ1-1	NA
TGCGCCAGCAGCTTACAGGGTTTATATACTGAAGCTTTCTTT	CASSLQGLYTEAFF	NA	TRBV5-1	TRBJ1-1	NA
TGTGCCAGCAGTGTCGGGACAGTTACTAATGAAAAACTGTTTTTT	CASSVGTVTNEKLFF	NA	TRBV28	TRBJ1-4	TRBD1